This is a list of T cell receptor beta chains from one sample in a study of vaccination effects on CD4 cells after COVID-19. No antigen has been assigned to these receptors. Generated by immunoSEQ multiplex PCR, the TCRdb table keeps only in-frame clones and is missing some. Of fewer than 75,000 clones in the sample, around four fifths were seen once. Here the sequenced sample was CD4+ T cells from PBMCs cultured without peptide, taken after COVID-19 vaccination. The receptors were sampled from a human donor who received a COVID-19 vaccine. Both conserved end residues are part of each CDR3. Size is stated for part of the rows, as once, few or many counts, or as a class when the clone is expanded.

v_gene	abundance	j_gene	CDR3aa
TRBV5-1	few	TRBJ1-1	CASSFGGLNTEAFF
TRBV7-9	-	TRBJ2-2	CASSSSTGELFF
TRBV6-5	-	TRBJ1-1	CASSYGGGTEAFF
TRBV11-3	-	TRBJ2-2	CASSYRGGTGELFF
TRBV6-6	-	TRBJ1-4	CASSGQAATNEKLFF
TRBV29-1	-	TRBJ2-7	CSATPGLANYEQYF
TRBV6-6	-	TRBJ1-2	CASRSPGALLNYGYTF
TRBV27	-	TRBJ2-2	CASSRGGAGGTGELFF
TRBV18	-	TRBJ1-1	CASSPQGENREAFF
TRBV5-4	few	TRBJ2-2	CASSGRASGYTGELFF
TRBV2	-	TRBJ2-3	CASSSGLAGGTDTQYF
TRBV7-2	-	TRBJ2-7	CASTTLSGYEQYF
TRBV3-1/TRBV3-2	-	TRBJ2-3	CASSQFSTGGADTQYF
TRBV18	-	TRBJ1-1	CASSPTTSPVNTEAFF
TRBV19	-	TRBJ2-6	CASRSGGTGANVLTF
TRBV2	-	TRBJ2-2	CASSETLSDAGELFF
TRBV7-9	-	TRBJ1-1	CASSSSEGNTEAFF
TRBV20-1	-	TRBJ2-7	CSASDFSYEQYF
TRBV4-3	-	TRBJ1-5	CASSQDLWGMRGNQPQHF
TRBV9	once	TRBJ2-1	CASSARDRYYNEQFF
TRBV4-1	-	TRBJ2-1	CASSQSDPRPTEQFF
TRBV19	-	TRBJ1-2	CASRPPSSGIANYGYTF
TRBV5-1	-	TRBJ1-4	CASSLTVATNEKLFF
TRBV3-1/TRBV3-2	few	TRBJ1-1	CASSQGFRGARAEAFF
TRBV9	-	TRBJ2-1	CASSVASGYNEQFF